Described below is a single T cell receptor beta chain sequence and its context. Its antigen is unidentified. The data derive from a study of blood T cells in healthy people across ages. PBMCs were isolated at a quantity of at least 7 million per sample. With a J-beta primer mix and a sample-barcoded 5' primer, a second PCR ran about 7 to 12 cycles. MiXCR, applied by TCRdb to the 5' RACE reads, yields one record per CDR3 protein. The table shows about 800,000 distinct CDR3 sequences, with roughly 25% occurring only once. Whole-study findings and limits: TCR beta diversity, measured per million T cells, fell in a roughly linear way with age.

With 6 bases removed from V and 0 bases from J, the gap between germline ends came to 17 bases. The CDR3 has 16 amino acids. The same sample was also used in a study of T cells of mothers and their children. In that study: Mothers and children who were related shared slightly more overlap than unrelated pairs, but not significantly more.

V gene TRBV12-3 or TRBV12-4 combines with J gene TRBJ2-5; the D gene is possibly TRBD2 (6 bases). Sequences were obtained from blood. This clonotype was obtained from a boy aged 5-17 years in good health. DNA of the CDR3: TGTGCCAGCAGCGGGAGAAAGAAGCTAAACCAAGAGACCCAGTACTTC. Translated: CASSGRKKLNQETQYF.